Listed below are T cell receptor beta chains from one sample, sequenced in a study of CXCR3-negative and CXCR3-positive naive CD8 T cells. For each CDR3 protein, TCRdb gives one entry from its re-call of the 5' RACE reads, without DNA. The listing contains approximately 98,000 distinct CDR3 sequences. The sample taken for sequencing was naive CXCR3+ CD8+ T cells from blood. The receptors derive from a human donor in good health. Some clones in this sample may be carry-over from other donors' samples. The CDR3 runs from the conserved cysteine through the conserved F or W.

TRBJ2-3 TRBV4-3 CASSNQPRGGSDTQYF
TRBJ2-7 TRBV7-2 CASSFLQGDQSYEQYF
TRBJ2-7 TRBV12-3/TRBV12-4 CASSMLSYEQYF
TRBJ1-3 TRBV20-1 CSARDDSSLSGNTIYF
TRBJ2-1 TRBV3-1 CASSQAAGQRYNEQFF
TRBJ2-2 TRBV27 CATRDGTGELFF
TRBJ2-2 TRBV29-1 CSVGTDSNTGELFF
TRBJ2-2 TRBV7-9 CASSLAHNTGELFF
TRBJ1-4 TRBV12-3/TRBV12-4 CASSPGTRANEKLFF
TRBJ2-1 TRBV20-1 CSARASAIFRVSYNEQFF
TRBJ2-7 TRBV6-6 CASSFGLGYEQYF
TRBJ2-7 TRBV15 CATSRDQYEQYF
TRBJ2-2 TRBV29-1 CGGQGTNTGELFF
TRBJ2-3 TRBV7-9 CASSSTGTSSGVRGDTQYF
TRBJ1-5 TRBV5-1 CASSLVAGPNQPQHF
TRBJ2-1 TRBV28 CASTGASYNEQFF
TRBJ2-2 TRBV6-1 CASSEAGTSGTGELFF
TRBJ1-5 TRBV2 CASKGQSNQPQHF
TRBJ1-6 TRBV14 CASSQGFFNSPLHF
TRBJ1-1 TRBV20-1 CSARGGRTGPRGTEAFF
TRBJ2-1 TRBV27 CASSFNYGAGEQFF
TRBJ1-6 TRBV7-6 CASSRWDRGNSPLHF
TRBJ2-6 TRBV12-3/TRBV12-4 CASIVSYSGANVLTF
TRBJ2-3 TRBV7-7 CASSPLAGQSADTQYF
TRBJ2-7 TRBV20-1 CSARLSPDLYEQYF
TRBJ1-2 TRBV21-1 CASSKRGRKPELRHYGYTF
TRBJ2-7 TRBV7-9 CASSLGQASSYEQYF
TRBJ2-6 TRBV19 CASTPDRAEVTGANVLTF
TRBJ1-1 TRBV7-9 CASSFGQGTEAFF
TRBJ2-1 TRBV10-3 CATMPVGLAASSYNEQFF
TRBJ2-3 TRBV28 CASSLQGGADTQYF
TRBJ2-1 TRBV19 CASSISPTYNEQFF
TRBJ2-4 TRBV12-3/TRBV12-4 CASSLVTIKNIQYF
TRBJ2-7 TRBV27 CASSAGTGSVSEQYF
TRBJ2-1 TRBV3-1 CASSEDSYNEQFF
TRBJ2-2 TRBV12-3/TRBV12-4 CASSLVPFGTANTGELFF
TRBJ2-5 TRBV7-9 CASSFRGLEETQYF
TRBJ2-5 TRBV7-7 CASRGTGTETQYF
TRBJ2-7 TRBV7-9 CASSFDRGYEQYF
TRBJ2-1 TRBV12-3/TRBV12-4 CASSLVGTGESYNEQFF
TRBJ2-1 TRBV7-9 CASSLVAGVSNEQFF
TRBJ1-1 TRBV29-1 CSVGGAGVSGPGTEAFF
TRBJ1-2 TRBV4-1 CASSQVRGIYGYTF
TRBJ2-7 TRBV7-9 CASSSSDRVRYEQYF
TRBJ1-2 TRBV7-7 CASSGTGGGDGYTF
TRBJ2-7 TRBV12-3/TRBV12-4 CASCPRLSYEQYF
TRBJ2-1 TRBV7-2 CASRPGTSGGASYNEQFF
TRBJ2-7 TRBV27 CASSLSGQGSYEQYF
TRBJ1-2 TRBV9 CASSDPGQGASGYTF
TRBJ2-3 TRBV29-1 CSVEASGSDTQYF